Listed below are T cell receptor beta chains from one sample, sequenced in a study of blood T cell repertoires in COVID-19. This table comes from immunoSEQ multiplex PCR, and its TCRdb copy is limited to in-frame clones, with some not included. Counted here are some 190,000 clones, roughly 84% occurring once; the ten biggest clones make up roughly 5%. Sequencing input: peripheral blood. These receptors were taken from an elderly woman with acute or convalescent COVID-19. Each CDR3 is given with its conserved first and last residue. Fields, in order: J gene, clone size, V gene, D gene, CDR3 protein, CDR3 DNA. The D gene is left open where the match is weak. Size is omitted from some rows. Given values are once, few, many or a class for expanded clones.

>TRBJ2-2|many|TRBV19|TRBD2
CASSAPLGLAGTGELFF
TGTGCCAGTAGTGCCCCTTTGGGACTAGCAGGAACCGGGGAGCTGTTTTTT
>TRBJ2-7|.|TRBV19|TRBD2
CASSPRPSGTHLQIYEQYF
TGTGCCAGTAGTCCGCGTCCTAGCGGGACGCACCTTCAAATCTACGAGCAGTACTTC
>TRBJ2-6|.|TRBV19|.
CASKSHSSGANVLTF
TGTGCCAGTAAGAGTCACTCCTCTGGGGCCAACGTCCTGACTTTC
>TRBJ1-5|.|TRBV27|.
CASSPLWGRLYSNQPQHF
TGTGCCAGCAGTCCCCTATGGGGGCGCCTATATAGCAATCAGCCCCAGCATTTT
>TRBJ2-5|.|TRBV15|TRBD2
CATSRGDSGAQETQYF
TGTGCCACCAGCAGAGGGGATAGCGGGGCCCAAGAGACCCAGTACTTC
>TRBJ1-2|.|TRBV5-8|.
CASSLSGANYGYTF
TGTGCCAGCAGCTTATCGGGGGCTAACTATGGCTACACCTTC
>TRBJ2-1|once|TRBV30|.
CAWSAEVEQFF
TGTGCCTGGAGTGCGGAGGTTGAGCAGTTCTTC
>TRBJ2-2|.|TRBV12-5|TRBD2
CASGPRGRNTGELFF
TGTGCTAGTGGTCCACGCGGGAGGAACACCGGGGAGCTGTTTTTT
>TRBJ2-5|.|TRBV9|.
CASSSHGMGETQYF
TGTGCCAGCAGCTCCCACGGGATGGGGGAGACCCAGTACTTC
>TRBJ1-2|once|TRBV5-1|.
CASSLAPDTNYGYTF
TGCGCCAGCAGCTTGGCCCCGGACACTAACTATGGCTACACCTTC
>TRBJ1-2|.|TRBV28|.
CASSLWGEDYGYTF
TGTGCCAGCAGTTTATGGGGGGAGGACTATGGCTACACCTTC
>TRBJ2-5|few|TRBV7-2|TRBD1
CASSKAGTGFQETQYF
TGTGCCAGCAGCAAGGCCGGGACAGGGTTTCAAGAGACCCAGTACTTC
>TRBJ2-1|few|TRBV2|TRBD2
CASRVLAGGQQFF
TGTGCCAGCAGGGTACTAGCGGGAGGTCAGCAGTTCTTC
>TRBJ1-1|.|TRBV14|.
CASSQAEETEAFF
TGTGCCAGCAGCCAAGCGGAGGAGACTGAAGCTTTCTTT
>TRBJ1-5|once|TRBV4-3|.
CASSQGRGGNQPQHF
TGCGCCAGCAGCCAAGGCAGGGGTGGCAATCAGCCCCAGCATTTT
>TRBJ2-7|.|TRBV5-1|.
CASSLAGGNFGNYEQYF
TGCGCCAGCAGCTTGGCAGGGGGGAATTTTGGAAACTACGAGCAGTACTTC
>TRBJ1-1|.|TRBV29-1|TRBD1
CSVVQGAGNTEAFF
TGCAGCGTCGTCCAGGGGGCTGGGAACACTGAAGCTTTCTTT
>TRBJ1-1|few|TRBV7-2|.
CASSLVAGDTEAFF
TGTGCCAGCAGCTTAGTGGCAGGGGACACTGAAGCTTTCTTT
>TRBJ2-5|.|TRBV6-5|TRBD1
CASSLGTGVETQYF
TGTGCCAGCAGCCTAGGGACAGGGGTAGAGACCCAGTACTTC
>TRBJ1-2|.|TRBV18|TRBD1
CASSPDGQGPVDYGYTF
TGTGCCAGCTCACCCGACGGACAGGGGCCGGTTGACTATGGCTACACCTTC
>TRBJ1-2|.|TRBV4-3|.
CASSQGSAGRGYGYTF
TGCGCCAGCAGCCAAGGTTCCGCCGGTAGAGGCTATGGCTACACCTTC
>TRBJ2-5|.|TRBV7-9|.
CASSLLEETQYF
TGTGCCAGCAGCTTACTCGAAGAGACCCAGTACTTC
>TRBJ1-5|.|TRBV18|.
CASSLYSNQPQHF
TGTGCCAGCTCACTCTATAGCAATCAGCCCCAGCATTTT